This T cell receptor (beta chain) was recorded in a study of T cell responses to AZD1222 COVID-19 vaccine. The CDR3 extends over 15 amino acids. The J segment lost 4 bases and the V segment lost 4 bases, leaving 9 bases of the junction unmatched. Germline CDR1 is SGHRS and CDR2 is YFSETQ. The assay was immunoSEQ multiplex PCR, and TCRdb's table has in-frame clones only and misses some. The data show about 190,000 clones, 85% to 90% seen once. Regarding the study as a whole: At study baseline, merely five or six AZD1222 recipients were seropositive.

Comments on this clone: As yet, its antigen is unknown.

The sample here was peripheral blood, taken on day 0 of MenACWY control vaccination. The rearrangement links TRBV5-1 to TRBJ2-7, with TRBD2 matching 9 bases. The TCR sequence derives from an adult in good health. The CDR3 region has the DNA TGCGCCAGCAGCCGCGGGGGGGTTGATGGATACGAGCAGTACTTC. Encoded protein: CASSRGGVDGYEQYF.